This record covers a single TCR beta chain. The target of this receptor is not known. Base quality data are lacking; no much larger clone is found one base away. From the cysteine up to the phenylalanine, the CDR3 has a length of 15 residues. The retained sequence is limited to the CDR3, 45 bases, with the frame set at the first base. As encoded in the germline V gene (reference sequence), CDR1 is MNHNY while CDR2 is SVGAGI. V lost 8 bases and J lost 5 bases; the stretch between them is 19 bases long. The library was generated by the immunoSEQ multiplex PCR assay. A mixture of 60 forward primers for TCR Vbeta segments and 13 reverse primers for TCR Jbeta segments was used in the multiplex PCR. Amplification of the CDR3 region of rearranged TCR beta genes was performed with a multiplex PCR assay on genomic DNA. The amplified TCR beta libraries were sequenced on the Illumina HiSeq System as 87-base-pair reads. The study's processing was this. A later analysis counted 65 million to 90 million unique TCR beta chains across the 700 or so repertoires, and some 11 million of these chains were shared by at least two donors. To remove PCR and sequencing errors, raw reads were error-corrected and collapsed into unique sequences using a nearest-neighbor algorithm that merged closely related sequences. Alignment of CDR3 sequences to IMGT reference sequences was used to assign V, D and J gene segments. For a sequence to be retained, at least a six-nucleotide match to both a V gene segment and a J gene segment was required. A rearrangement was called productive if the CDR3 had no stop codons and remained in frame with V and J, and every other rearrangement was called non-productive. CDR3 was defined by IMGT convention, running from the second conserved V-encoded cysteine to the conserved J-encoded phenylalanine. The earlier analysis of fewer than 700 of the donors excluded sequences that lacked an unambiguous match to a single V gene segment. In an earlier analysis of 450 to 700 of the donors, V segments were called functional above 56.7% productive rearrangements and were called segregating when the between-donor standard deviation exceeded 5%. A statistical classification framework was built for diagnosing cytomegalovirus status from the catalog of TCR beta chain sequences. In a later analysis, V and J genes were assigned by comparing TCR nucleotide sequences against IMGT/GENE-DB human TR gene sequences. Using the TCRdist pipeline, a later analysis assigned CDR3 sequences along with most-parsimonious VDJ recombination scenarios. In a later analysis, each TCR beta chain was defined by its CDR3 amino acid sequence together with its V-gene family, and reads lacking a unique V-gene family were excluded. As a way to deal with suspected cross-contamination and a sequencing artifact, a later analysis dropped under 600 nucleotide sequences that were highly shared and had low generation probability. In a later analysis, a clonal expansion index for each public chain was calculated from normalized within-repertoire ranks of inferred template counts. In a later analysis, generation probabilities were computed using a VDJ recombination model fitted to out-of-frame rearrangements, and the results were checked against IGoR. In a later analysis, hypergeometric tests were used to score TCR-TCR, TCR-HLA and TCR-CMV co-occurrence, with a repertoire-size bias correction applied to TCR pairs. In a later analysis, false discovery rates were estimated by permuting HLA or CMV assignments 20 times. In a later analysis, co-occurring TCRs were grouped using DBSCAN, with TCRdist sequence similarity added in when clustering inside HLA-allele-positive subsets. For co-occurrence clustering, repertoires with fewer than 30,000 or more than 120,000 public chains were excluded, along with roughly 5 repertoires with anomalous nucleotide sharing. TCRdb stores this immuneACCESS table with in-frame sequences only. Part of the clones is absent; in the studies checked, under half of the shortfall reflects unresolved V genes, and no reason is known for the rest. The D gene and trimming were derived from the DNA, and the V and J assignments and clone size from that table. This sample is represented by about 82,000 clones; approximately 81% of them were singletons. Of the sample, roughly 6.2% is held by the ten largest clones.

The data stem from a study of cytomegalovirus exposure and HLA in healthy donors (dated by TCRdb to 2015 to 2018). Describing the broader study: An earlier analysis of some 500 of the donors reported approximately 270 Gb of sequence data and 120 million or so unique TCR beta sequences from 150 million to 200 million T cells. An early release covering roughly 600 HLA-typed donors comprised approximately 290 gigabases of sequencing data and 85 million to 100 million unique TCR sequences. Roughly five DR-DQ haplotypes were treated as single units for association and clustering because of strong linkage in the cohort. In the later analysis, no new phenotypic data were used to find candidate immune exposures; instead, reliance was placed on TCR beta sequences and their occurrence across donors. Every repertoire in the discovery cohort had been generated on one and the same sequencing platform. Alongside the repertoire data, information on donor age, sex, ethnicity and CMV serostatus was compiled. A later genetic analysis took genome-wide SNP genotypes for about 65% of the 666 donors and used that subset as a discovery cohort. The T cell repertoires of under 750 subjects were profiled by immunosequencing and related to cytomegalovirus serostatus. Among the approximately 400 genotyped donors, approximately 76% belonged to the genetic ancestry cluster associated with self-reported Caucasian donors. The study combined high-throughput TCR immunosequencing, statistical association of individual TCRs with disease status, and machine learning to predict cytomegalovirus infection status. In addition to the first cohort of approximately 650 subjects, a separate validation cohort of under 150 different subjects was used. Among roughly 370 genotyped donors of the cohort, an average of approximately 230,000 unique TCR beta nucleotide sequences were sequenced per donor, roughly 20% of them non-productive. In a later analysis, previously published TCR beta repertoires from more than 500 donors were re-analyzed and high-resolution HLA genotyping was added so that TCR occurrence patterns could be studied. To decide whether each TCR beta V gene segment behaved as functional or pseudogenic, an earlier analysis of nearly 600 of the donors relied on high-throughput TCR beta sequencing. The study aimed to test whether cataloging public T cell receptors could reveal signatures of past pathogen exposure. The number of typed donors differed by locus: roughly 629-630 for A, B, C, DRB1 and DQB1; approximately 520 for DQA1; 606 for DPA1; and about 450 for DPB1. Class I and class II HLA loci were covered by the typing at four-digit resolution. The investigation overall reported the following: The cohort was sequenced for TCR beta chains only, and without alpha or paired-chain data the features that could be detected were limited. In both the original and validation cohorts, the classifier was reported to diagnose cytomegalovirus status with high specificity and sensitivity. In a later analysis, TCR association rates were found to vary across HLA loci, with the most associated TCRs seen for DRB1 alleles and the fewest for HLA-C alleles. Roughly uniform sequencing depth across donors was assumed in presence/absence analyses, although this assumption may not hold. It was suggested by the authors that the approach could potentially be generalized to other disease states and immunological phenotypes. Strong co-occurrence of HLA alleles, especially DR and DQ, made assigning TCR associations to individual alleles difficult. In an earlier analysis of approximately 600 of the donors, most TCR beta V segments were observed in productive rearrangements about 87% or about 30% of the time, broadly matching IMGT annotations. Because HLA typing was missing for some donors at each locus, association tests included only the typed subset. Because counts were too low, roughly 16 rarely observed V segments, including chromosome 9 orphons, were left out of the earlier analysis of about 620 of the donors. Linkage disequilibrium might explain the correlated functional status among segregating V segments, but an unknown experimental factor could not be excluded. A cluster of highly shared sequence variants was judged likely to be a technical artifact of the sequencing pipeline. In a later genetic analysis, fewer N-insertions in productive TCRs were reported among donors in an Asian-associated ancestry cluster than the 666-donor mean. An association between a missense DCLRE1C variant and V-gene and J-gene trimming of TCR beta chains was found in a later genetic analysis and replicated in an independent cohort. In the study, 150 to 200 TCR beta chains were listed as associated with cytomegalovirus. Immune exposure information for the cohort was limited to CMV serostatus. In a later analysis, HLA-associated TCR beta chains were found to be more clonally expanded and to have lower generation probabilities than equally common non-associated chains. Specific HLA alleles were associated with around 18,000 TCR beta sequences at a false discovery rate of 0.05 in a later analysis. A later analysis found that most CMV-associated TCR beta chains appeared HLA-restricted, with HLA associations seemingly driven largely by CMV exposure. While some public TCRs were present in many individuals, most TCR sequences turned up only very rarely across donors. Some IMGT-functional V segments, including TRBV6-2 and TRBV6-3, could not be distinguished by the 87-base-pair reads and were therefore excluded. In vitro tests confirmed that a few of the cytomegalovirus-associated TCR beta chains recognize cytomegalovirus antigens. A further reported finding was that TCR beta sequences accurately predicted the HLA-A and HLA-B alleles for most subjects in the first cohort. A later analysis reported that several top co-occurrence clusters appeared linked to parvovirus B19, influenza, CMV and Epstein-Barr virus.

The cohort was made up of several hundred healthy bone marrow donors. At the time of sampling, all cohort members were nominally healthy, though unrecorded immune exposures were likely present. The donor was CMV seropositive and belonged to the group of 250 to 300 seropositive cohort members. A peripheral blood sample was collected from each donor, and TCR beta sequencing was performed on peripheral blood mononuclear cells. The Qiagen DNeasy Blood Extraction Kit was used to extract genomic DNA from the blood cell samples. The sequence came from a woman aged 50 to 65 in good health and CMV-seropositive. The sequenced sample was PBMCs. The chain was built from TRBV6-6 and TRBJ1-5; the D gene is perhaps TRBD1, from 5 matching bases. Read as DNA, the sequence is TGTGCCAGCCAGACTGGGGGGAGGTCAGATCAGCCCCAGCATTTT. Translated, this is CASQTGGRSDQPQHF.